This is a list of T cell receptor beta chains from one sample in a study of blood T cell repertoires in COVID-19. The method was immunoSEQ multiplex PCR; TCRdb's version includes in-frame clones alone and lacks a portion of them. The sample lists around 450,000 clones; roughly nine tenths were seen once. The sequencing sample was made of PBMCs or T cells enriched from blood (not recorded which). Receptor source: a woman between 18 and 29 years old with acute COVID-19. The CDR3 runs from the conserved cysteine through the conserved F or W. Size tells how often a clone was seen (once, few, many) or the class of an expanded clone, and some rows leave it out.

V: TRBV29-1
size: once
CDR3: CSVEERLTESYGYTF

V: TRBV27
size: .
CDR3: CASSPPRQGFSYEQYF

V: TRBV6-5
size: .
CDR3: CATRAALSGNTIYF

V: TRBV11-2
size: .
CDR3: CASSISGGAVEQYF

V: TRBV11-3
size: .
CDR3: CASSVGGTGGFQETQYF

V: TRBV15
size: .
CDR3: CATSRDREGYGYTF

V: TRBV18
size: .
CDR3: CASSLQTDSGNTIYF

V: TRBV6-5
size: .
CDR3: CASSRGTGGYIQYF

V: TRBV27
size: .
CDR3: CASSFLQGNEKLFF

V: TRBV28
size: .
CDR3: CASSFGLSSGNTIYF

V: TRBV4-3
size: .
CDR3: CASSQAGTENTEAFF

V: TRBV7-9
size: .
CDR3: CASSQTGGPEAFF

V: TRBV3-1/TRBV3-2
size: few
CDR3: CASSQDTRYYEQYF

V: TRBV10-3
size: .
CDR3: CAISESYGARETQYF

V: TRBV7-2
size: .
CDR3: CASSYRGLNYGYTF

V: TRBV29-1
size: .
CDR3: CSVAGTEAFF

V: TRBV10-2
size: .
CDR3: CASSAERNTQYF

V: TRBV6-5
size: .
CDR3: CASSYNDRENGYTF

V: TRBV28
size: .
CDR3: CASSSGQGDTGYTF

V: TRBV28
size: .
CDR3: CASSSTSGGPNEQFF

V: TRBV12-2
size: .
CDR3: CASRFTWGGTF

V: TRBV2
size: .
CDR3: CASYRETPGLGYTF

V: TRBV28
size: many
CDR3: CASSFGGPQPQHF

V: TRBV18
size: .
CDR3: CASSPNAAIDTQYF

V: TRBV7-9
size: .
CDR3: CASSLASLNEKLFF

V: TRBV9
size: once
CDR3: CASSVGGQVAGYTF

V: TRBV7-9
size: .
CDR3: CASSSRTVKRNEQYF

V: TRBV10-1
size: .
CDR3: CASSDGTGGSYEQYF

V: TRBV10-3
size: .
CDR3: CAISGAGANEKLFF

V: TRBV5-6
size: many
CDR3: CASWKGARGNTIYF

V: TRBV4-3
size: .
CDR3: CASSQARTGLNEKLFF